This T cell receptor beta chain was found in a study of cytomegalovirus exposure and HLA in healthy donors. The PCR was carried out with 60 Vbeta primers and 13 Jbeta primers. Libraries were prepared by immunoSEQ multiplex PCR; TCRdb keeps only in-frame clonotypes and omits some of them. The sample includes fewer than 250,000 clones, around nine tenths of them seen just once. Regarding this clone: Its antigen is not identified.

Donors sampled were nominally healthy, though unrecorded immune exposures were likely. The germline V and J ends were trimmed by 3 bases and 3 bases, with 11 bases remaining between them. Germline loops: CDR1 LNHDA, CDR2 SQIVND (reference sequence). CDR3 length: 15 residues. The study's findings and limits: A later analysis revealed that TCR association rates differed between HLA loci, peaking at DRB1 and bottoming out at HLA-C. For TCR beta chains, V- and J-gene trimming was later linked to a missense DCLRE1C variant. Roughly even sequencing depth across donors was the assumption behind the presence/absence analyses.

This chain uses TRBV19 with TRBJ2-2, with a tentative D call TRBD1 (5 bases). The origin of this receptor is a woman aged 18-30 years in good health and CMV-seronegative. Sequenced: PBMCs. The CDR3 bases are TGTGCCAGTAGTATCTGGGGCCCTTACACCGGGGAGCTGTTTTTT. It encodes CASSIWGPYTGELFF. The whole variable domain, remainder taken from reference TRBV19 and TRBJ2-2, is DGGITQSPKYLFRKEGQNVTLSCEQNLNHDAMYWYRQDPGQGLRLIYYSQIVNDFQKGDIAEGYSVSREKKESFPLTVTSAQKNPTAFYLCASSIWGPYTGELFFGEGSRLTVL.